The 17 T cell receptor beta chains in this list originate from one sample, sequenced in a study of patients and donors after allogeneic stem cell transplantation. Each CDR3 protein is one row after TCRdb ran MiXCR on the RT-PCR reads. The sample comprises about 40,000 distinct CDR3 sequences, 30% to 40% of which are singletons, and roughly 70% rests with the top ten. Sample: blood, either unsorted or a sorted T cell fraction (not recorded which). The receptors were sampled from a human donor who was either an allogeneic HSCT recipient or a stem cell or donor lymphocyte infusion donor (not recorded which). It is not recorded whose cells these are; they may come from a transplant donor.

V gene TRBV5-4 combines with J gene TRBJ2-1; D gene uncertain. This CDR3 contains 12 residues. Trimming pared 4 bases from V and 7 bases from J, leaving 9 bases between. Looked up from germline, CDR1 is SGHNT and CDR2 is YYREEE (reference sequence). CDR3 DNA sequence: TGTGCCAGCAGCCGCGCGACGAATGAGCAGTTCTTC. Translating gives CASSRATNEQFF.

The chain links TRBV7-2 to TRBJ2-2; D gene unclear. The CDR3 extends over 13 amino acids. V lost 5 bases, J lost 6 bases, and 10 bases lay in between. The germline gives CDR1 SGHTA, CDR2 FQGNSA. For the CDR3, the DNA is TGTGCCAGCAGCAACAGCGAGGCCGGGGAGCTGTTTTTT. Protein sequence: CASSNSEAGELFF. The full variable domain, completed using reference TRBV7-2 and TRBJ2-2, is GAGVSQSPSNKVTEKGKDVELRCDPISGHTALYWYRQSLGQGLEFLIYFQGNSAPDKSGLPSDRFSAERTGGSVSTLTIQRTQQEDSAVYLCASSNSEAGELFFGEGSRLTVL.

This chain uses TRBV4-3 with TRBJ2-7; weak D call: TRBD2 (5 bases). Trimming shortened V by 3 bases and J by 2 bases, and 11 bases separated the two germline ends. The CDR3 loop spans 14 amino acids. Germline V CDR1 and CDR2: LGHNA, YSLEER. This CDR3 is CASSQPGVPYEQYF. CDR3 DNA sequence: TGCGCCAGCAGCCAGCCCGGGGTCCCCTACGAGCAGTACTTC.

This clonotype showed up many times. This chain's CDR3 is CASSLALQGGQPQHF. CDR3 DNA sequence: TGTGCCAGCAGCTTAGCATTACAGGGGGGTCAGCCCCAGCATTTT. V is TRBV7-2 and J is TRBJ1-5; 8 nucleotides agree with TRBD1. Germline lookup yields CDR1 SGHTA and CDR2 FQGNSA. V was clipped by 0 bases and J by 6 bases; unmatched bases: 4. There are 15 residues in the CDR3.

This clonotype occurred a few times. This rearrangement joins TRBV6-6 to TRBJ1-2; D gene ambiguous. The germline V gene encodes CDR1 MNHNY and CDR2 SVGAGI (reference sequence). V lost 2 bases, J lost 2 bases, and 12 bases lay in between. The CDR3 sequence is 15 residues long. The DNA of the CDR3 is TGTGCCAGCAGTTACCCCACCCTTGCCAACTATGGCTACACCTTC. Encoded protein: CASSYPTLANYGYTF.

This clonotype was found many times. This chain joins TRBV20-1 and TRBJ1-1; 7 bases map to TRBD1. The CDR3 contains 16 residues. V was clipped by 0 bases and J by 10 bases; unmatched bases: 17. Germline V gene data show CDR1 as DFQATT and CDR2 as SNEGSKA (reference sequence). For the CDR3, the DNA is TGCAGTGCTAGAGACACCCAGACAGGGATCAAAGTCAGAGCTTTCTTT. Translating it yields CSARDTQTGIKVRAFF.

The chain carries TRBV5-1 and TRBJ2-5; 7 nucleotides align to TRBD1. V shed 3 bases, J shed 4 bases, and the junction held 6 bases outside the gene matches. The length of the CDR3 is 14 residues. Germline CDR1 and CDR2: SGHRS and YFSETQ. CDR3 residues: CASSSRTGVETQYF. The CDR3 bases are TGCGCCAGCAGCTCAAGGACAGGAGTAGAGACCCAGTACTTC.

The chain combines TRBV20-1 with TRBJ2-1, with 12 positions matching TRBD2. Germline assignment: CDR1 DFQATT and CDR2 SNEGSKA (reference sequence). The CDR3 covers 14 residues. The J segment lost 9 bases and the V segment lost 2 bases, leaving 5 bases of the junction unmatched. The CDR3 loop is CSARTSGRRVEQFF. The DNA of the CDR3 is TGCAGTGCTAGAACTAGCGGGAGGAGGGTTGAGCAGTTCTTC.

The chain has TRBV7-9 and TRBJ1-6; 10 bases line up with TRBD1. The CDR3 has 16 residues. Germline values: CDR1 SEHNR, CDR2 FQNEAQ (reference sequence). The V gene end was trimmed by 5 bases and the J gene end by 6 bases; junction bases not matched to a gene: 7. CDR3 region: CASSGGQGMFNSPLHF. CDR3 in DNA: TGTGCCAGCAGCGGGGGACAGGGGATGTTTAATTCACCCCTCCACTTT.

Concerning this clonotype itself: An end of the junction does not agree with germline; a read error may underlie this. CDR3 loop: CASGLAGRTDTQYF. In DNA form, the CDR3 reads TGTGCCAGCGGCTTAGCGGGACGCACAGATACGCAGTATTTT. The chain couples TRBV5-4 to TRBJ2-3; TRBD2 matches 8 bases. The germline gives CDR1 SGHNT, CDR2 YYREEE (reference sequence). The length of the CDR3 is 14 residues.

CDR3 bases: TGTGCCAGCAGTGAAGGAGGGACACCCCGCTGGGAGCAGTACTTC. Translated, it gives CASSEGGTPRWEQYF. The chain is built from TRBV25-1 and TRBJ2-7; either TRBD1 or TRBD2 may supply D (6 bases each). The CDR3 extends over 15 amino acids. From germline, CDR1 is MGHDK and CDR2 SYGVNS. The ends were cut back, 2 bases at V and 7 bases at J, with 18 bases in the middle.

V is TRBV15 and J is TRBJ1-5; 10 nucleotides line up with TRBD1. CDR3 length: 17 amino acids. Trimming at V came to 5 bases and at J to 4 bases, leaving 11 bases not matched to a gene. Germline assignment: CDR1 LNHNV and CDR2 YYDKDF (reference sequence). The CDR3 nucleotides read TGTGCCACCAGCCCCCGGGACAGGGGCTTTCTAAATCAGCCCCAGCATTTT. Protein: CATSPRDRGFLNQPQHF.

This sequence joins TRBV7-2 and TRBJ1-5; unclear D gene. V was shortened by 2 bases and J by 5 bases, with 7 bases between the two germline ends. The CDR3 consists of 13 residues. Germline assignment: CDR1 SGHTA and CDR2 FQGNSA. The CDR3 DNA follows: TGTGCCAGCAGCTTAACCCAAGATCAGCCCCAGCATTTT. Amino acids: CASSLTQDQPQHF. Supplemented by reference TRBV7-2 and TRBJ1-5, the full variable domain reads GAGVSQSPSNKVTEKGKDVELRCDPISGHTALYWYRQSLGQGLEFLIYFQGNSAPDKSGLPSDRFSAERTGGSVSTLTIQRTQQEDSAVYLCASSLTQDQPQHFGDGTRLSIL.

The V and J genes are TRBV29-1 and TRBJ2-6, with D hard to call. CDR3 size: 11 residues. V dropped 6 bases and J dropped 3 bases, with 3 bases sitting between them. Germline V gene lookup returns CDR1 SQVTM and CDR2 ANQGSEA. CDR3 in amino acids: CSVLGANVLTF. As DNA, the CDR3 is TGCAGCGTCCTTGGGGCCAACGTCCTGACTTTC.

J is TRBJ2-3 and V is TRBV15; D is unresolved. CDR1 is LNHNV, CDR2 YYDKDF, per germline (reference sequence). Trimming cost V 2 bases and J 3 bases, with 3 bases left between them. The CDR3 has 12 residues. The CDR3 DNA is TGTGCCACCAGCAGAAAAACAGATACGCAGTATTTT. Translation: CATSRKTDTQYF.

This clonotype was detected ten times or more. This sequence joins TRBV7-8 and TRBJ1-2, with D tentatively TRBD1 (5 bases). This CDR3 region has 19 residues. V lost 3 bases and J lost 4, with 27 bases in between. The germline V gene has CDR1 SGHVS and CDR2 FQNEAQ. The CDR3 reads CASSFAASRTTGFGYGYTF. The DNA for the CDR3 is TGTGCCAGCAGCTTTGCCGCGAGTAGGACAACGGGATTCGGCTATGGCTACACCTTC.

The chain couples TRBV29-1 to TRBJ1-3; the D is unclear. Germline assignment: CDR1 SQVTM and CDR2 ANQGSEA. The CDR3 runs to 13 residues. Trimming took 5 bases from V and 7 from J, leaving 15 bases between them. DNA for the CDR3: TGCAGCGTTAAGACTACGGACGGTAACACCATATATTTT. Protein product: CSVKTTDGNTIYF.